The present T cell receptor (beta chain) was sequenced within a study of T-cell reconstitution after alpha-beta-depleted transplantation in children. Germline loops: CDR1 DFQATT, CDR2 SNEGSKA (reference sequence). V shed 5 bases and J shed 4 bases, with 14 bases lying between them. The CDR3 has 14 residues. Researchers prepared the TCRbeta library using unique molecular identifiers, the study reports. TCRdb analysed the PCR reads with MiXCR anew, one entry per CDR3 protein. The sample holds about 690,000 distinct CDR3 sequences, 16% seen once. This clonotype was seen a handful of times. The source material was PBMCs from the stem cell graft donor, sampled from the stem cell graft. The receptor was derived from a human donor who donated a stem cell graft to a child with acute myeloid leukemia. V usage is TRBV20-1 and J usage is TRBJ2-2; D might be TRBD1 or TRBD2, each matching 5 bases. Here the CDR3 reads CSAAGTDITGELFF. CDR3 nucleotides: TGCAGTGCTGCCGGGACGGATATCACCGGGGAGCTGTTTTTT.